The 17 T cell receptor beta chains listed next were all sequenced from one sample in a study of blood T cell repertoires in COVID-19 (TCRdb year 2020). The protocol used for the library was the immunoSEQ multiplex PCR assay. Here the immuneACCESS table is served through TCRdb, limited to in-frame sequences with V and J called. Missing clones are a known gap in these copies; in checked studies unresolved V genes cover under half, and the rest lacks a known reason. This sample is represented by 300,000 to 400,000 clones; more than 75% of them were singletons. The ten most abundant clones make up 0.97% of the sample. The sequencing input was PBMCs or T cells enriched from blood (not recorded which). These receptor sequences come from a woman in her twenties or thirties with acute COVID-19.

The V and J genes are TRBV6-5 and TRBJ2-7; possibly TRBD1 for D (6 bases). Trimming pared 5 bases from V and 5 bases from J, leaving 10 bases between. Germline V lookup: CDR1 MNHEY, CDR2 SVGAGI. This CDR3 spans 12 amino acids. The DNA of the CDR3 is TGTGCCAGCAGTCCCCGGGACAACGAGCAGTACTTC. As protein: CASSPRDNEQYF.

This sequence joins TRBV7-9 and TRBJ1-6; the D is unclear. CDR1 is SEHNR, CDR2 FQNEAQ, per germline (reference sequence). V dropped 3 bases and J dropped 10 bases, with 7 bases sitting between them. This CDR3 spans 12 amino acids. CDR3 sequence reads: CASSFGSSPLHF. For the CDR3, the DNA is TGTGCCAGCAGCTTCGGGAGCTCACCCCTCCACTTT.

This chain connects TRBV27 to TRBJ1-1; D is unclear. The V end was cut by 5 bases, the J end by 7 bases, with 8 bases between. CDR3 size: 11 residues. The germline V gene has CDR1 MNHEY and CDR2 SMNVEV (reference sequence). The CDR3 here is CASSGGFEAFF. Written as DNA, the CDR3 is TGTGCCAGCAGTGGAGGGTTTGAAGCTTTCTTT.

The chain couples TRBV7-8 to TRBJ2-1; 8 bases match TRBD2. The CDR3 runs 16 residues. Germline CDR1 is SGHVS and CDR2 is FQNEAQ. V lost 2 bases, J lost 4 bases, and 7 bases stayed unmatched. The CDR3 region is CASSLYVVAGYNEQFF. In DNA, the CDR3 is TGTGCCAGCAGCTTATACGTAGTAGCGGGGTACAATGAGCAGTTCTTC.

Points on this clone: The sample contains more than one DNA sequence encoding this CDR3. This chain joins TRBV7-9 and TRBJ2-2; 7 bases fit TRBD1. The CDR3 covers 14 residues. CDR1 SEHNR and CDR2 FQNEAQ come from the germline V gene (reference sequence). With V trimmed by 5 bases and J by 5 bases, 5 bases remained unmatched. In DNA form, the CDR3 reads TGTGCCAGCAGCCTAGACAGGGCAACCGGGGAGCTGTTTTTT. Residues: CASSLDRATGELFF.

V usage is TRBV27 and J usage is TRBJ2-7; TRBD1 might be the D (6 bases). The germline gives CDR1 MNHEY, CDR2 SMNVEV (reference sequence). Trimming took 2 bases from V and 0 from J, leaving 11 bases between them. The CDR3 spans 15 residues. CDR3 loop: CASSLEGESSYEQYF. For the CDR3, the DNA is TGTGCCAGCAGTTTAGAGGGGGAAAGCTCCTACGAGCAGTACTTC.

The V call is TRBV11-2, the J call TRBJ1-1, with D hard to call. The V gene's germline CDR1 is SGHAT and CDR2 FQNNGV. This CDR3 spans 12 amino acids. V lost 5 bases and J lost 7, with 11 bases in between. The chain's CDR3 is CASSASRIEAFF. CDR3 bases: TGTGCCAGCAGCGCGAGCAGGATTGAAGCTTTCTTT.

This clone was observed a few times. The chain carries TRBV3-1 (or the pseudogene TRBV3-2) and TRBJ1-6; D is unresolved. CDR3 length: 15 amino acids. Germline-derived CDR1 and CDR2 are LGHDT and YNNKEL (reference sequence). Trimming shortened V by 6 bases and J by 8 bases, and 17 bases separated the two germline ends. CDR3 in amino acids: CASSQKYLRDSPLHF. CDR3 coding DNA: TGTGCCAGCAGTCAGAAGTATTTACGGGATTCACCCCTCCACTTT.

The rearrangement links TRBV25-1 to TRBJ1-2; TRBD1 matches 10 bases. V lost 2 bases and J lost 7; bases outside the gene matches: 7. The length of the CDR3 is 15 residues. CDR1 and CDR2 from the germline V gene are MGHDK and SYGVNS. CDR3 residues: CASSERRDRGGGYTF. The CDR3 nucleotides are TGTGCCAGCAGTGAACGGAGGGACAGGGGTGGTGGCTACACCTTC.

The CDR3 sequence is CATSETGVQPQHF. The CDR3 nucleotides are TGTGCCACCAGTGAGACAGGTGTGCAGCCCCAGCATTTT. The gene calls are TRBV24-1 and TRBJ1-5, with D tentatively TRBD1 (6 bases). The CDR3 loop spans 13 amino acids. The V gene's germline CDR1 is KGHDR and CDR2 SFDVKD. V was pared by 4 bases and J by 7 bases, with 10 bases between.

There are a few counts of this clone. The rearrangement links TRBV7-8 to TRBJ2-7, with D maybe TRBD1 (5 bases). The CDR3 covers 13 residues. Between the trimmed V and J ends, which lost 2 bases and 3 bases, there was a span of 8 bases. Germline assignment: CDR1 SGHVS and CDR2 FQNEAQ. The CDR3 DNA reads TGTGCCAGCAGCTTACGACAGCTCTACGAGCAGTACTTC. Protein sequence: CASSLRQLYEQYF.

The genes are TRBV9 and TRBJ2-3, with D perhaps TRBD2 (6 bases). V shed 0 bases and J shed 8 bases, with 13 bases lying between them. CDR3 size: 14 residues. Germline CDR1 reads SGDLS; CDR2 reads YYNGEE. CDR3 in amino acids: CASSVVPQAGTQYF. CDR3 nucleotides: TGTGCCAGCAGCGTAGTCCCTCAAGCGGGTACGCAGTATTTT.

The CDR3 DNA follows: TGTGCCAGCAGTTCGAGGACACCCAGAGTGGGTAGCACTGAAGCTTTCTTT. Translated: CASSSRTPRVGSTEAFF. The rearrangement uses TRBV6-2 or TRBV6-3 and TRBJ1-1; D is possibly TRBD1 (5 bases). The ends were cut back, 4 bases at V and 4 bases at J, with 22 bases in the middle. The CDR3 extends over 17 amino acids. The germline CDR1 and CDR2 sequences are MNHEY and SVGEGT.

This sequence joins TRBV6-2 or TRBV6-3 and TRBJ2-7, with D perhaps TRBD1 (6 bases). Germline V gene data show CDR1 as MNHEY and CDR2 as SVGEGT. This CDR3 region has 17 residues. Trimming removed 2 bases at V and 1 base at J, with 18 bases between. The DNA of the CDR3 is TGTGCCAGCAGTTACCCAACCCGGGACACAGTATCCTACGAGCAGTACTTC. Its translation: CASSYPTRDTVSYEQYF.

The chain combines TRBV10-3 with TRBJ2-5; TRBD2 matches 7 bases. The CDR3 runs to 11 residues. Germline lookup yields CDR1 ENHRY and CDR2 SYGVKD. V lost 6 bases and J lost 5; bases outside the gene matches: 0. The CDR3 DNA reads as TGTGCCATCAGGGGGGGGGAGACCCAGTACTTC. Its protein is CAIRGGETQYF.

V and J are TRBV7-2 and TRBJ2-5; D may be TRBD2 (6 bases). CDR3 length: 14 amino acids. The germline gives CDR1 SGHTA, CDR2 FQGNSA. V lost 4 bases and J 4 bases, leaving 13 bases between the germline ends. CDR3 DNA sequence: TGTGCCAGCAGCTCGGGACTGTTACGAGAGACCCAGTACTTC. Protein: CASSSGLLRETQYF.

V usage is TRBV4-3 and J usage is TRBJ1-6; D perhaps matches TRBD1 (5 bases). The CDR3 covers 17 residues. Trimming took 0 bases from V and 7 from J, leaving 16 bases between them. CDR1 and CDR2 from the germline V gene are LGHNA and YSLEER. The CDR3 DNA follows: TGCGCCAGCAGCCAAGAGGTGCGGGGAGGGGTAAATTCACCCCTCCACTTT. Translated, it gives CASSQEVRGGVNSPLHF.